This T cell receptor beta chain was recovered during a study of OX40 agonist ivuxolimab in advanced cancers. Study in general: Cancers in dose escalation were hepatocellular, melanoma, renal cell and head and neck. Therapy given before enrollment (anti-PD-1, anti-PD-L1 or anti-CTLA-4) was allowed, and around 40% had some.

This clone was found a few times. Antigen specificity is unknown. Study-wide results and caveats: It was also the case that some nonresponders had low normalized T-cell clonal expansion.

TCRdb's copy holds only in-frame clones and misses some; the assay was immunoSEQ multiplex PCR. The sample contains approximately 70,000 clones, around 83% of which appear only once. The germline V gene has CDR1 SGHVS and CDR2 FNYEAQ. The CDR3 is 13 amino acids. The germline V and J ends were trimmed by 3 bases and 5 bases, with 10 bases remaining between them. This TCR was recovered from an adult with an advanced solid tumor such as melanoma, head and neck, liver or kidney cancer. Here the sequenced sample was CD4+ or CD8+ T cells sorted from blood, taken in a trial of the OX40 agonist ivuxolimab. This chain joins TRBV7-6 and TRBJ1-1; the D gene is possibly TRBD1 (5 bases). DNA for the CDR3: TGTGCCAGCAGCTTCGGGGGGATGACTGAAGCTTTCTTT. Protein product: CASSFGGMTEAFF.